This T cell receptor (beta chain) was found in a study of T cells in tuberculosis. Repertoires were generated with immunoSEQ multiplex PCR, while TCRdb's copy carries only in-frame clones and drops some. The sample has roughly 32,000 clones, 95% seen once. With 5 bases clipped from V and 6 bases from J, the junction kept 6 bases outside the gene matches. Germline loops: CDR1 SGHAT, CDR2 FQNNGV. The CDR3 covers 14 residues. The receptor was isolated from a donor aged 10 to 29 with latent tuberculosis or without tuberculosis infection. The sample comprised PBMCs. The rearrangement joins TRBV11-2 to TRBJ2-7, with 11 bases aligning to TRBD2. The CDR3 reads CASSGFGTSGEQYF. The CDR3 DNA reads TGTGCCAGCAGCGGGTTTGGGACTAGCGGCGAGCAGTACTTC. Drawing the rest from reference TRBV11-2 and TRBJ2-7, the complete variable domain is EAGVAQSPRYKIIEKRQSVAFWCNPISGHATLYWYQQILGQGPKLLIQFQNNGVVDDSQLPKDRFSAERLKGVDSTLKIQPAKLEDSAVYLCASSGFGTSGEQYFGPGTRLTVT.